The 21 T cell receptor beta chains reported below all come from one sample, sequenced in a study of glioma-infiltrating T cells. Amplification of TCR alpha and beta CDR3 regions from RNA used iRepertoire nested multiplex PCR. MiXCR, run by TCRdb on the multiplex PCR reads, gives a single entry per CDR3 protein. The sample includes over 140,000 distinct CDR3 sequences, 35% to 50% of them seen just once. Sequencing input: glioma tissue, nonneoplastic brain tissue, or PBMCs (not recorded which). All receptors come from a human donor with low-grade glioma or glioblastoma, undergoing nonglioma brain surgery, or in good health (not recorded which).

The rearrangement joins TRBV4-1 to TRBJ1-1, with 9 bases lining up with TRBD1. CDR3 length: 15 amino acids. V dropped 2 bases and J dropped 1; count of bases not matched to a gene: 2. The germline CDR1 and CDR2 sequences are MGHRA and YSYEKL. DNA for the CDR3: TGCGCCAGCAGCCAACAACAGGGGGCGAACACTGAAGCTTTCTTT. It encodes CASSQQQGANTEAFF.

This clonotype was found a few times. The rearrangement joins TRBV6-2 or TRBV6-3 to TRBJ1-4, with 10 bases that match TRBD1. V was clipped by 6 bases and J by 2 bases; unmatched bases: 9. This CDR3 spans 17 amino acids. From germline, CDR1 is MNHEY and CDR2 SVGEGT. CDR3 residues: CASRPGQGMWTNEKLFF. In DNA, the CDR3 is TGTGCCAGCAGGCCGGGACAGGGGATGTGGACTAATGAAAAACTGTTTTTT.

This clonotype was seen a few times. In DNA form, the CDR3 reads TGTGCCAGCAGCTTAGCCAACATTGGTGGAAACACCATATATTTT. It codes for CASSLANIGGNTIYF. This sequence joins TRBV7-2 and TRBJ1-3; unclear D gene. The V end lost 0 bases, the J end lost 3 bases, and 9 bases lay between the germline ends. The CDR3 loop spans 15 amino acids. Germline CDR1 SGHTA, CDR2 FQGNSA.

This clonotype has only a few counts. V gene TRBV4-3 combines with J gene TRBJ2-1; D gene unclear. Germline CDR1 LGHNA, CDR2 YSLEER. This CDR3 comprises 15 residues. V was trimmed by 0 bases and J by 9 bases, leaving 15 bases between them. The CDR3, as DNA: TGCGCCAGCAGCCAAGATTCCGGAACCGTCCTTGAGCAGTTCTTC. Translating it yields CASSQDSGTVLEQFF.

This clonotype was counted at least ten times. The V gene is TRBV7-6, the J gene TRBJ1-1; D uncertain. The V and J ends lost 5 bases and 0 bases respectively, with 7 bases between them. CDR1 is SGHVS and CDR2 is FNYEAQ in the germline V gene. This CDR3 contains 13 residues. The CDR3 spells CASSQEVNTEAFF. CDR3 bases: TGTGCCAGCAGCCAAGAGGTGAACACTGAAGCTTTCTTT.

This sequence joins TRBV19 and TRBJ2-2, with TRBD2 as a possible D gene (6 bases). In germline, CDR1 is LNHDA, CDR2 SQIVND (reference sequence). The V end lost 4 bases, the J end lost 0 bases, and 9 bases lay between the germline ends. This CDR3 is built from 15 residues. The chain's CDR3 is CASSTGGTNTGELFF. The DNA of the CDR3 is TGTGCCAGTAGTACTGGAGGGACGAACACCGGGGAGCTGTTTTTT. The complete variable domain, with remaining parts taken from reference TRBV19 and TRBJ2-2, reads DGGITQSPKYLFRKEGQNVTLSCEQNLNHDAMYWYRQDPGQGLRLIYYSQIVNDFQKGDIAEGYSVSREKKESFPLTVTSAQKNPTAFYLCASSTGGTNTGELFFGEGSRLTVL.

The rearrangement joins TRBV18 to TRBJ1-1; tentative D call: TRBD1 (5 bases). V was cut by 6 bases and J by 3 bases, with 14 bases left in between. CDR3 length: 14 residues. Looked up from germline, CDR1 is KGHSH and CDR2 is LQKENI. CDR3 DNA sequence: TGTGCCAGCTCCCCCCGACAGCGGGACACTGAAGCTTTCTTT. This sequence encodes CASSPRQRDTEAFF.

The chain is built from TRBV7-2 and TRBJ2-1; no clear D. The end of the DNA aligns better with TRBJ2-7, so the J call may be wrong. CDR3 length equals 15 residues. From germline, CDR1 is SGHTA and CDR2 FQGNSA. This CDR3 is CASSLMAASSYEQYF. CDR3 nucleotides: TGTGCCAGCAGCTTAATGGCGGCGAGCTCCTACGAGCAGTACTTC.

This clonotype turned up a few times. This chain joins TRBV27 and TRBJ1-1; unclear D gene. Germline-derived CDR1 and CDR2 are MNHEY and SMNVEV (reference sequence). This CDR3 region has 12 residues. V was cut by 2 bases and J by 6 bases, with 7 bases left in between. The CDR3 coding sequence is TGTGCCAGCAGTTTACCAATAGCTGAAGCTTTCTTT. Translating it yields CASSLPIAEAFF.

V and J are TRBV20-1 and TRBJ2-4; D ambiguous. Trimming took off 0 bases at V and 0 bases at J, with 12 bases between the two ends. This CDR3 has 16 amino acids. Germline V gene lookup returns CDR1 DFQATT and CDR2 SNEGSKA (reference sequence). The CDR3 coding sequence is TGCAGTGCTAGAGATACCCAAACCTTAGCCAAAAACATTCAGTACTTC. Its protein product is CSARDTQTLAKNIQYF.

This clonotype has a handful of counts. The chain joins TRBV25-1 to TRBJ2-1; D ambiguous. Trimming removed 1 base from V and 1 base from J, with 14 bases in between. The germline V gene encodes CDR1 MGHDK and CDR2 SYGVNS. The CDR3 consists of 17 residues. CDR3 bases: TGTGCCAGCAGTGAATCCCCCCGATCCTATTCCTACAATGAGCAGTTCTTC. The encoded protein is CASSESPRSYSYNEQFF.

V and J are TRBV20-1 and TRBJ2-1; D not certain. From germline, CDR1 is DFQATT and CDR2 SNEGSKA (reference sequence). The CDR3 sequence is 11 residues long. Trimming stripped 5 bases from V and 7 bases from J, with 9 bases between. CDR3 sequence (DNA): TGCAGTGCTGATGACGAAAATGAGCAGTTCTTC. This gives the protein CSADDENEQFF.

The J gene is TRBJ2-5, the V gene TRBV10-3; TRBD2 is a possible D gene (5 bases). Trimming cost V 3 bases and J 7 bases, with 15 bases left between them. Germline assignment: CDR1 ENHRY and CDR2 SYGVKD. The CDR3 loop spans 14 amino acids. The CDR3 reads CAISDPLAIGTQYF. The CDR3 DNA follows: TGTGCCATCAGTGATCCCCTAGCTATTGGGACCCAGTACTTC.

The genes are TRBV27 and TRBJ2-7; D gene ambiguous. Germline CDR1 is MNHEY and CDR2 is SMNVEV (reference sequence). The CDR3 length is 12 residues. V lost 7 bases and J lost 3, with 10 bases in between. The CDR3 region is CASNRQSYEQYF. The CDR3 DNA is TGTGCCAGCAATAGGCAGAGCTACGAGCAGTACTTC.

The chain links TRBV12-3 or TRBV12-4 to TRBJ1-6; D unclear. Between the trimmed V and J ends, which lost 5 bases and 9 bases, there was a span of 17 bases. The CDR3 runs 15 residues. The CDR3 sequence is CASSPSTLATSPLHF. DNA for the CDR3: TGTGCCAGCAGTCCGTCGACTCTCGCTACTTCACCCCTCCACTTT.

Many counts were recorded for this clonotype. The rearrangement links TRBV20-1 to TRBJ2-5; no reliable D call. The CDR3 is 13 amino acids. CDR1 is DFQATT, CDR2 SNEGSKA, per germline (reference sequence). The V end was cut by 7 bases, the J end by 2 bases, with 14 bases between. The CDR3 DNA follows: TGCAGTGGCTGGGTGCTCAAACAAGAGACCCAGTACTTC. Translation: CSGWVLKQETQYF.

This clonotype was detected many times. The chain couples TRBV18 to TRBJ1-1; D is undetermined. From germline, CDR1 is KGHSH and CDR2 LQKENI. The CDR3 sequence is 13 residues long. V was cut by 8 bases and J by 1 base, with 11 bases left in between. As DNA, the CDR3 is TGTGCCAGCAGTTTAGGAGAGAACACTGAAGCTTTCTTT. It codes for CASSLGENTEAFF.

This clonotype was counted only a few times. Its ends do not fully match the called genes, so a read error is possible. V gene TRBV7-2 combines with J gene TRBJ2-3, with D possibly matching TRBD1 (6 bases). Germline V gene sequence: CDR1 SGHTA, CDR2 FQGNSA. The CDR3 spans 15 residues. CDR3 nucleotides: TGTGCCCGCAGCTCCACAGGGAATTCACCGGATACGCAGTATTTT. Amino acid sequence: CARSSTGNSPDTQYF.

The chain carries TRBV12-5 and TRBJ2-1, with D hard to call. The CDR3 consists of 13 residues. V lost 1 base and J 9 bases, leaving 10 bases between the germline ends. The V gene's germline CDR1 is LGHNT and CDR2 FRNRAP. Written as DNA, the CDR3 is TGTGCTAGTGGTTTGGCCTATATGACTGAGCAGTTCTTC. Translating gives CASGLAYMTEQFF.

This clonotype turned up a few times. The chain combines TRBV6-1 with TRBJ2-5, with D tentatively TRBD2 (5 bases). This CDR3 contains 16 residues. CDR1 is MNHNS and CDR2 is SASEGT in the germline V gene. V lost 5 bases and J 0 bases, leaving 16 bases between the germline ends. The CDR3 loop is CASSPGRGSYQETQYF. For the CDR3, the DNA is TGTGCCAGCAGTCCGGGTCGGGGATCCTACCAAGAGACCCAGTACTTC.

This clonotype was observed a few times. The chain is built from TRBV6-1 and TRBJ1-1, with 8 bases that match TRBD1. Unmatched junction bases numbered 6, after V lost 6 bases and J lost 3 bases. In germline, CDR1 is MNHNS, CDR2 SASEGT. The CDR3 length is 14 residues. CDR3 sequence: CASRRTGYDTEAFF. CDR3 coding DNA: TGTGCCAGCAGGAGGACAGGGTACGACACTGAAGCTTTCTTT.